This TCR beta chain was sequenced during a study of T cell changes during pregnancy in multiple sclerosis. The CDR3 contains 15 residues. V was clipped by 8 bases and J by 1 base, with 17 bases between them. In germline, CDR1 is SNHLY, CDR2 FYNNEI. Repertoires were generated with immunoSEQ multiplex PCR, while TCRdb's copy carries only in-frame clones and drops some. The sample records some 80,000 clones, around 92% being singletons. This receptor was obtained from a female donor with multiple sclerosis, enrolled in a pregnancy study. V gene TRBV2 combines with J gene TRBJ2-5; D unclear. The material sequenced was peripheral blood, taken before pregnancy. CDR3 residues: CASPTDTVTQETQYF. The CDR3 nucleotides read TGTGCCAGCCCAACCGACACGGTGACCCAAGAGACCCAGTACTTC. The whole variable domain, filled in from reference TRBV2 and TRBJ2-5, reads EPEVTQTPSHQVTQMGQEVILRCVPISNHLYFYWYRQILGQKVEFLVSFYNNEISEKSEIFDDQFSVERPDGSNFTLKIRSTKLEDSAMYFCASPTDTVTQETQYFGPGTRLLVL.